This T cell receptor (beta chain) was found in a study of T cell responses to AZD1222 COVID-19 vaccine. Background on the study: Pooled samples include second doses given at about 4 or 12 weeks. The study, taken as a whole, reports: Spike regions recognized by vaccine-associated CD4 TCRs spanned the protein, led by 160-218 and 743-854.

This table comes from immunoSEQ multiplex PCR, and its TCRdb copy is limited to in-frame clones, with some not included. The sample carries around 160,000 clones, more than 70% recorded once. Trimming shortened V by 2 bases and J by 0 bases, and 8 bases separated the two germline ends. There are 16 residues in the CDR3. Germline assignment: CDR1 LNHDA and CDR2 SQIVND (reference sequence). Details on this clone: Its antigen is unidentified.

The chain links TRBV19 to TRBJ1-6, with a possible D match to TRBD1 (5 bases). The TCR was taken from an adult in good health. The specimen was peripheral blood, collected on day 0 of AZD1222 vaccination. CDR3 bases: TGTGCCAGTAGTATACAGGGCGTCTCCTATAATTCACCCCTCCACTTT. As protein: CASSIQGVSYNSPLHF.